The clone carrying this TCR beta chain showed up just a few times. What it binds is unknown. Read sequence stops 3 residues before the CDR3 end, and the germline J gene provides the missing end. Patients had low serum IgG, IgA and/or IgM and specific antibody deficiency. The CVID group had roughly 15 females and roughly 30 males, mean age roughly 40. This CDR3 comprises 13 residues. Trimming removed 4 bases from V and 4 bases from J, with 10 bases in between. CDR1 is SEHNR and CDR2 is FQNEAQ in the germline V gene (reference sequence). The data were obtained in a study of T cell clonality in common variable immunodeficiency. Study results and limitations: CVID subjects showed higher TCRbeta clonality than healthy controls. Fewer deletions and N-nucleotide insertions were reportedly seen in common variable immunodeficiency TCR beta sequences.

Clones were read by immunoSEQ multiplex PCR, and TCRdb kept only the in-frame ones, dropping some. Altogether around 42,000 clones were found in the sample, and no singletons occur. The chain has TRBV7-9 and TRBJ1-1, with a weak D call TRBD1 (6 bases). The TCR sequence derives from a human donor with common variable immunodeficiency. The sequenced material came from peripheral blood mononuclear cells. This CDR3 is CASSSRGATEAFF. The sequenced CDR3 bases are TGTGCCAGCAGCTCCAGGGGAGCCACTGAA.